This T cell receptor (beta chain) is drawn from a study of T cell responses to AZD1222 COVID-19 vaccine. Clones were sequenced by immunoSEQ multiplex PCR, and TCRdb holds only the in-frame ones, with some missing. The data contain about 140,000 clones, about 92% of them seen just once; the ten biggest clones take up 0.91%. Comment on this clone: The same CDR3 can be traced to other DNA sequences in this sample.

V lost 1 base, J lost 5 bases, and 17 bases stayed unmatched. The CDR3 contains 18 residues. Germline loops: CDR1 MDHEN, CDR2 SYDVKM. Sequenced material: peripheral blood, taken on day 0 of MenACWY control vaccination. The source is an adult in good health. This chain connects TRBV28 to TRBJ2-7; 7 nucleotides line up with TRBD2. The CDR3 sequence: CASSLSAGLGTTEDEQYF. The CDR3 nucleotides are TGTGCCAGCAGTTTATCTGCGGGGTTGGGGACTACGGAGGACGAGCAGTACTTC.